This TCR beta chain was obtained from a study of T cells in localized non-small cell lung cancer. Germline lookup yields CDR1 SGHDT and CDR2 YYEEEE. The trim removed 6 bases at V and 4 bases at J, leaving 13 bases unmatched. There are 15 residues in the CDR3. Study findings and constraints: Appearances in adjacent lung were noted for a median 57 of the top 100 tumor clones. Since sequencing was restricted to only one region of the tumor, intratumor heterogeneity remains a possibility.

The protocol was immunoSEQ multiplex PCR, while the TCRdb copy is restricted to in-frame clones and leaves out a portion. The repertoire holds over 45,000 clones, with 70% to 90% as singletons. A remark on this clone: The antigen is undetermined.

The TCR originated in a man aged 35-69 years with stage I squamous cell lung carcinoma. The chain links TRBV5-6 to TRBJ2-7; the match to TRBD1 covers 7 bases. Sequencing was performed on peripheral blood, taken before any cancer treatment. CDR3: CASTPLTGPYYEQYF. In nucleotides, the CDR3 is TGTGCCAGCACCCCCCTGACAGGGCCTTATTACGAGCAGTACTTC.